The entry below describes one T cell receptor beta chain. What it binds is not known. Researchers used 5'RACE with constant-segment primers to make TCR alpha and TCR beta cDNA libraries that carry sample barcodes and UMIs. From the 5' RACE reads, TCRdb called clonotypes with MiXCR, one entry per CDR3 protein. Of around 250,000 distinct CDR3 sequences in the sample, more than 8% are singletons; the top ten hold approximately 20%. This record belongs to a study of T-cell memory formation after mild COVID-19. Study observations and caveats: Among clones contracting day 15 to 85, CD4/CD8 was balanced, whereas later expanders leaned CD4+. Second-wave clones peaking on day 37 lacked confirmed SARS-CoV-2 specificity.

The CDR3 totals 14 residues. Trimming pared 4 bases from V and 8 bases from J, leaving 17 bases between. Germline assignment: CDR1 LGHNA and CDR2 YSLEER. The V gene is TRBV4-3, the J gene TRBJ2-5; D may be TRBD2 (5 bases). The specimen was PBMCs or a T cell subset sorted from them (not recorded which). The receptor's source is a man between 18 and 29 years old who had mild COVID-19 (a few samples of this study predate the infection). Cell type and time point are not known. CDR3 loop: CASSPTESRGTQYF. The CDR3 DNA reads as TGCGCCAGCAGCCCAACGGAATCCCGGGGAACCCAGTACTTC.